This is a list of T cell receptor beta chains from one sample in a study of T-cell memory formation after mild COVID-19. TCRdb ran MiXCR on the 5' RACE reads and lists one entry per CDR3 protein. The table has approximately 250,000 distinct CDR3 sequences, around 15% seen once. Material for sequencing was PBMCs or a T cell subset sorted from them (not recorded which). These receptors originate from a man aged 18 to 35 who had mild COVID-19 (a few samples of this study predate the infection). Cell type and time point are not known. The CDR3 runs from the conserved cysteine through the conserved F or W. A D gene is named only where the DNA matches it firmly. Clone size is not always given. Where it is, it says once, few, many or a class for expanded clones.

size	J	D	V	CDR3	DNA
once	TRBJ1-2	TRBD1	TRBV24-1	CATSHRGAKGYTF	TGTGCCACGTCTCACAGGGGAGCGAAAGGCTACACCTTC
few	TRBJ2-1	NA	TRBV5-6	CASSLRLAEQFF	TGTGCCAGCAGCTTGAGATTGGCTGAGCAGTTCTTC
NA	TRBJ2-5	NA	TRBV4-2	CASSQGPRGGETQYF	TGTGCCAGCAGCCAAGGTCCCAGGGGAGGAGAGACCCAGTACTTC
NA	TRBJ1-1	NA	TRBV7-6	CASSSQAGNTEAFF	TGTGCCAGCAGCTCACAGGCGGGGAACACTGAAGCTTTCTTT
few	TRBJ1-1	TRBD1	TRBV2	CASSTGVGTEAFF	TGTGCCAGCAGTACAGGGGTTGGCACTGAAGCTTTCTTT
few	TRBJ1-3	NA	TRBV20-1	CSAREGSNSGNTIYF	TGCAGTGCTAGAGAGGGTAGTAACTCTGGAAACACCATATATTTT
NA	TRBJ2-3	TRBD2	TRBV20-1	CSAPGLAVFPGHTQYF	TGCAGTGCACCCGGGCTAGCGGTCTTCCCGGGTCATACGCAGTATTTT
few	TRBJ2-1	TRBD1	TRBV4-1	CASSSKPQDRYNEQFF	TGCGCCAGCAGCTCTAAGCCACAGGACAGGTACAATGAGCAGTTCTTC
many	TRBJ2-7	NA	TRBV12-3/TRBV12-4	CASSLGSTVTYEQYF	TGTGCCAGCAGCCTTGGGTCGACAGTTACCTACGAGCAGTACTTC
once	TRBJ2-7	NA	TRBV4-3	CASSQGWSGEGLTYEQYF	TGCGCCAGCAGCCAAGGCTGGAGCGGTGAGGGCCTGACCTACGAGCAGTACTTC
NA	TRBJ1-1	NA	TRBV30	CAWRRPGTGYRNTEAFF	TGTGCCTGGAGACGACCTGGAACAGGGTATCGGAACACTGAAGCTTTCTTT
many	TRBJ2-5	TRBD2	TRBV20-1	CSAVGRVWETQYF	TGCAGTGCCGTGGGGAGGGTATGGGAGACCCAGTACTTC
NA	TRBJ1-3	NA	TRBV12-3/TRBV12-4	CASSFGGGNTIYF	TGTGCCAGCAGTTTCGGGGGTGGAAACACCATATATTTT
few	TRBJ2-5	NA	TRBV24-1	CATSRAGLYQETQYF	TGTGCCACCAGTCGGGCAGGGCTGTACCAAGAGACCCAGTACTTC
NA	TRBJ2-3	TRBD1	TRBV6-1	CASSTRDRGLPDTQYF	TGTGCCAGCAGTACCCGGGACAGGGGGCTCCCAGATACGCAGTATTTT
few	TRBJ1-4	NA	TRBV5-6	CASSLVRGGRTTNEKLFF	TGTGCCAGCAGCTTGGTCAGGGGTGGTAGAACAACTAATGAAAAACTGTTTTTT
few	TRBJ2-7	TRBD1	TRBV5-1	CASSVGTGEVEQYF	TGCGCCAGCTCCGTAGGGACAGGGGAGGTCGAGCAGTACTTC
NA	TRBJ1-1	TRBD1	TRBV12-3/TRBV12-4	CASTSLGTGNTEAFF	TGTGCCAGCACATCCCTTGGGACAGGAAACACTGAAGCTTTCTTT